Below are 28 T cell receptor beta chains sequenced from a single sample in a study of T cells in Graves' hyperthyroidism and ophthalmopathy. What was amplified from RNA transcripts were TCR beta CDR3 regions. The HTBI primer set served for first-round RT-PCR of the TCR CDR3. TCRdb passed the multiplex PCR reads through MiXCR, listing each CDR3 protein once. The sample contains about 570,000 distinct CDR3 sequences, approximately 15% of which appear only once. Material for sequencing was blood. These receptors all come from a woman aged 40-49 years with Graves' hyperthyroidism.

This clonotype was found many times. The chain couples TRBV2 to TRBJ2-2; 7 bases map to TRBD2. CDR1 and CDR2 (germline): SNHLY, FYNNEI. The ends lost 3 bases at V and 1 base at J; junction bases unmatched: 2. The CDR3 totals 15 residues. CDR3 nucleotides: TGTGCCAGCAGTGATGCGGGGGTGAACACCGGGGAGCTGTTTTTT. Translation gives CASSDAGVNTGELFF. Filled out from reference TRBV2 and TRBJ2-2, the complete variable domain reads EPEVTQTPSHQVTQMGQEVILRCVPISNHLYFYWYRQILGQKVEFLVSFYNNEISEKSEIFDDQFSVERPDGSNFTLKIRSTKLEDSAMYFCASSDAGVNTGELFFGEGSRLTVL.

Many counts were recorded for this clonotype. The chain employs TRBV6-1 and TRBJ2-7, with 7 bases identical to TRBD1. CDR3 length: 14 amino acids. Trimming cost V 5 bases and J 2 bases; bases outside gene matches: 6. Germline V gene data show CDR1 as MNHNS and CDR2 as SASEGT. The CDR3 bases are TGTGCCAGCAGTACGCGACAGGGCACCTACGAGCAGTACTTC. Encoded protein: CASSTRQGTYEQYF.

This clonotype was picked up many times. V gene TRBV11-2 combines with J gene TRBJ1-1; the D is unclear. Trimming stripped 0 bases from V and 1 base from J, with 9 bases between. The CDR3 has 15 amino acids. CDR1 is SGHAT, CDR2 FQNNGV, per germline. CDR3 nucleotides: TGTGCCAGCAGCTTAGATGCTGCAGCGAACACTGAAGCTTTCTTT. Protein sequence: CASSLDAAANTEAFF.

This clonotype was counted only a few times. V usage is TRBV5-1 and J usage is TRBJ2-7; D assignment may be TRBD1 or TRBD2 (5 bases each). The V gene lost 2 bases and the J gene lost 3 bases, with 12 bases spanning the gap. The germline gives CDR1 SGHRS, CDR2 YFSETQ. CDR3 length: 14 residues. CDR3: CASSFRDGYYEQYF. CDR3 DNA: TGCGCCAGCAGCTTCCGGGACGGGTACTACGAGCAGTACTTC.

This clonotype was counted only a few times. This CDR3 reads CASSWPGQTNTEAFF. CDR3 sequence (DNA): TGTGCCAGCAGTTGGCCGGGACAGACGAACACTGAAGCTTTCTTT. This rearrangement joins TRBV12-3 or TRBV12-4 to TRBJ1-1; 7 positions match TRBD1. The CDR3 spans 15 residues. The ends lost 4 bases at V and 1 base at J; junction bases unmatched: 6.

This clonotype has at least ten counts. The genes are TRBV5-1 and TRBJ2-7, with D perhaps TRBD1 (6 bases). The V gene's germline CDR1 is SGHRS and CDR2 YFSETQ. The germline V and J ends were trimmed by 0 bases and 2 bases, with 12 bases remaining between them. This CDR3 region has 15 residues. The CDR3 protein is CASSLAPDSPYEQYF. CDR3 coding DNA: TGCGCCAGCAGCTTGGCCCCGGACAGCCCCTACGAGCAGTACTTC.

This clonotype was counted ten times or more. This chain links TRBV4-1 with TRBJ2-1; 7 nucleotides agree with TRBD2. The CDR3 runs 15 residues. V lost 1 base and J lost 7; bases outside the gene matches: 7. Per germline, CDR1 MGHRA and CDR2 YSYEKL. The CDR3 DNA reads TGCGCCAGCAGCCAAGTTGGGAGGCGGGGGAATGAGCAGTTCTTC. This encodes CASSQVGRRGNEQFF.

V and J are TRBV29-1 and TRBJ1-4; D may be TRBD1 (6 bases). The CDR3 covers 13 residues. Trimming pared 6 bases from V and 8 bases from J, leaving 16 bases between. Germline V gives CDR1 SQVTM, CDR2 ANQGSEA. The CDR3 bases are TGCAGCGTGGGCCGGGGGGCCGGGGAAAAACTGTTTTTT. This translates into CSVGRGAGEKLFF.

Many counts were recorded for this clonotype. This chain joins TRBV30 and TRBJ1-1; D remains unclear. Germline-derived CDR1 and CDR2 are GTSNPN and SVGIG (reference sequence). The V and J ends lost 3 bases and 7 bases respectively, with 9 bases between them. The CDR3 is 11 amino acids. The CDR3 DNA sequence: TGTGCCTGGAGCCACTCCCTTGAAGCTTTCTTT. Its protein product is CAWSHSLEAFF.

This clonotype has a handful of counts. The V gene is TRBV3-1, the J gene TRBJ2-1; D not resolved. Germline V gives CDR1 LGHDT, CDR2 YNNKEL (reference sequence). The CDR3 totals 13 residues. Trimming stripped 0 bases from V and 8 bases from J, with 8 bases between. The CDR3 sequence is CASSQDGTDEQFF. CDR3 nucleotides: TGTGCCAGCAGCCAAGATGGCACCGATGAGCAGTTCTTC.

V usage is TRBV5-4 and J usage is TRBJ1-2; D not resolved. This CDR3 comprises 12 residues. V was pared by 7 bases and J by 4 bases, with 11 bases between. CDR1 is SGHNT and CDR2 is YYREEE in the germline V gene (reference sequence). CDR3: CASYGTLYGYTF. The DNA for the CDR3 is TGTGCCAGCTACGGAACCCTCTATGGCTACACCTTC.

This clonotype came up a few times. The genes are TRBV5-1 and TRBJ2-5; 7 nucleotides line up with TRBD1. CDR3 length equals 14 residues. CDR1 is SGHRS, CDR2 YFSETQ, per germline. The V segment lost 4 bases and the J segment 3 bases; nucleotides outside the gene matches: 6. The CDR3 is CASSRGTDKETQYF. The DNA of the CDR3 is TGCGCCAGCAGCAGAGGGACAGACAAAGAGACCCAGTACTTC.

CDR3 sequence reads: CASSRQVPSNQPQHF. The CDR3 nucleotides read TGTGCCAGTAGTAGACAGGTCCCTAGCAATCAGCCCCAGCATTTT. This chain connects TRBV19 to TRBJ1-5, with D possibly being TRBD1 (6 bases). The CDR3 has 15 residues. Trimming shortened V by 4 bases and J by 0 bases, and 10 bases separated the two germline ends. Germline V lookup: CDR1 LNHDA, CDR2 SQIVND (reference sequence).

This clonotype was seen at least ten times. CDR3 region: CASSLRVEGSYEQYF. The CDR3 coding sequence is TGTGCCAGCAGCTTAAGGGTGGAGGGGTCCTACGAGCAGTACTTC. This chain joins TRBV7-9 and TRBJ2-7, with D possibly TRBD2 on 6 matching bases. V shed 2 bases and J shed 1 base, with 12 bases lying between them. This CDR3 has 15 residues. Germline V gene sequence: CDR1 SEHNR, CDR2 FQNEAQ (reference sequence).

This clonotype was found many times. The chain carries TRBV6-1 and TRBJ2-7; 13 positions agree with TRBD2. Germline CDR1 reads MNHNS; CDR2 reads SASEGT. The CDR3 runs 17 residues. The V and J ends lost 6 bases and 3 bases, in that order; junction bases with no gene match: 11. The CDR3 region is CASSNGLAGVRLYEQYF. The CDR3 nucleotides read TGTGCCAGCAGCAACGGACTAGCGGGAGTCCGGCTCTACGAGCAGTACTTC.

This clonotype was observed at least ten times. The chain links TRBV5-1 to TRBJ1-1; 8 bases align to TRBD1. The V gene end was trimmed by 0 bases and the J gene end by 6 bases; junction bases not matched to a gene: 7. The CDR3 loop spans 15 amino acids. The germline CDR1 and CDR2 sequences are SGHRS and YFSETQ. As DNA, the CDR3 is TGCGCCAGCAGCTTGGAGGGACAGGAGGGCGCTGAAGCTTTCTTT. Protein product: CASSLEGQEGAEAFF.

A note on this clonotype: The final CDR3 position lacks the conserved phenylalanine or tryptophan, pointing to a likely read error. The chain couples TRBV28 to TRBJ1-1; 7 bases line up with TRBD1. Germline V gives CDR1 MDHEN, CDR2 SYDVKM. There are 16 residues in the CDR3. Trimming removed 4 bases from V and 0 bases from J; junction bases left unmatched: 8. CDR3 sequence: CASSWPGQRMNTEAFS. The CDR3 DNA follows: TGTGCCAGCAGTTGGCCGGGACAGCGCATGAACACTGAAGCTTTCTCT.

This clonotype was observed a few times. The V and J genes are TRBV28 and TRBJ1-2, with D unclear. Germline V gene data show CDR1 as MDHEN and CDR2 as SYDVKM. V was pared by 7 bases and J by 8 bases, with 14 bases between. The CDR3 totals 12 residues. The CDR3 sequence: CASTSGGAGYTF. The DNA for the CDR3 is TGTGCCAGCACCAGTGGCGGTGCGGGCTACACCTTC.

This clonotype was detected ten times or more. Here the CDR3 reads CSASGGVILDTQYF. The CDR3 DNA follows: TGCAGTGCTAGCGGGGGGGTGATATTAGATACGCAGTATTTT. The gene calls are TRBV20-1 and TRBJ2-3; 8 bases are a match to TRBD2. CDR1 and CDR2 (germline): DFQATT, SNEGSKA (reference sequence). With V trimmed by 3 bases and J by 5 bases, 7 bases remained unmatched. The CDR3 runs to 14 residues.

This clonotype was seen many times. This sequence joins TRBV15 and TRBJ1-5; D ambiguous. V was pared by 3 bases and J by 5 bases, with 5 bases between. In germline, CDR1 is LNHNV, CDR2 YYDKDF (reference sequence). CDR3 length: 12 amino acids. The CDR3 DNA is TGTGCCACCAGCAGTGGATATCAGCCCCAGCATTTT. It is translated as CATSSGYQPQHF. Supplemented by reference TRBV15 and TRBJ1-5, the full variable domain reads DAMVIQNPRYQVTQFGKPVTLSCSQTLNHNVMYWYQQKSSQAPKLLFHYYDKDFNNEADTPDNFQSRRPNTSFCFLDIRSPGLGDTAMYLCATSSGYQPQHFGDGTRLSIL.

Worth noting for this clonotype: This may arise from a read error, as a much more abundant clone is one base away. CDR3 sequence reads: CASSLWTGNYKQYF. CDR3 sequence (DNA): TGTGCCAGCAGTCTCTGGACAGGGAACTACAAGCAGTACTTC. The chain employs TRBV27 and TRBJ2-7; 8 bases fit TRBD1. The CDR3 runs 14 residues. In germline, CDR1 is MNHEY, CDR2 SMNVEV (reference sequence).

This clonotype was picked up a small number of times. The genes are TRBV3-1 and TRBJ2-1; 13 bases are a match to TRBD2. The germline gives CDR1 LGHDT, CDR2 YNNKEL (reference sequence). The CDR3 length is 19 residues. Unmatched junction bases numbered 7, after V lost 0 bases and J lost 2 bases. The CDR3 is CASSQDRRTSGRTYNEQFF. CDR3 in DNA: TGTGCCAGCAGCCAAGATAGAAGGACTAGCGGGAGAACCTACAATGAGCAGTTCTTC.

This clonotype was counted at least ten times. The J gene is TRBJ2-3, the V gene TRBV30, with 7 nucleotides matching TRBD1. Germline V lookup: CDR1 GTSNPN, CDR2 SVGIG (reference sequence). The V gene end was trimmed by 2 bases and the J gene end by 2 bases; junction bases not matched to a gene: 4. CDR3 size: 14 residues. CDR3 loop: CAWSTGQVTDTQYF. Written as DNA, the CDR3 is TGTGCCTGGAGTACAGGACAGGTCACAGATACGCAGTATTTT.

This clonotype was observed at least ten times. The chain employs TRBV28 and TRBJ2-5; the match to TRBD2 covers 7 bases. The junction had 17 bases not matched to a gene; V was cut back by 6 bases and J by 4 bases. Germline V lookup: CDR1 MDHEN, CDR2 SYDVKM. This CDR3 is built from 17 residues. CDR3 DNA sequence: TGTGCCAGCAGGTCGAGGGTCGGGGAAGGGAGGGGAGAGACCCAGTACTTC. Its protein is CASRSRVGEGRGETQYF. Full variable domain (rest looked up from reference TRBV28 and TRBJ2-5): DVKVTQSSRYLVKRTGEKVFLECVQDMDHENMFWYRQDPGLGLRLIYFSYDVKMKEKGDIPEGYSVSREKKERFSLILESASTNQTSMYLCASRSRVGEGRGETQYFGPGTRLLVL.

This CDR3 reads CSASREGKFHEQYF. CDR3 nucleotides: TGCAGTGCGAGTAGGGAGGGGAAGTTCCACGAGCAGTACTTC. The chain recombines TRBV20-1 with TRBJ2-7; TRBD2 matches at 7 bases. CDR3 length: 14 residues. The germline V gene has CDR1 DFQATT and CDR2 SNEGSKA (reference sequence). With V trimmed by 6 bases and J by 5 bases, 13 bases remained unmatched.

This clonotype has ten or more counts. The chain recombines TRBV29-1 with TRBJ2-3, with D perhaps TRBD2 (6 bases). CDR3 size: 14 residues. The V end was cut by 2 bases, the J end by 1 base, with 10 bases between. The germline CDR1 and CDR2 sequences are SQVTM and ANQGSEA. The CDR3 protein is CSVEIQRGTDTQYF. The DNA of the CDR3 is TGCAGCGTTGAAATTCAGCGGGGCACAGATACGCAGTATTTT.

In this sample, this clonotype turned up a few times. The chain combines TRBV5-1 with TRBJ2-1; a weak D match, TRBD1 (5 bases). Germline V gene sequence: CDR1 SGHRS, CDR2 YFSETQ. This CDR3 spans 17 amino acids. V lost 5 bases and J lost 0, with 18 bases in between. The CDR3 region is CASRAGPFSSSYNEQFF. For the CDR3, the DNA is TGCGCCAGCAGGGCAGGGCCGTTTTCCAGCTCCTACAATGAGCAGTTCTTC.

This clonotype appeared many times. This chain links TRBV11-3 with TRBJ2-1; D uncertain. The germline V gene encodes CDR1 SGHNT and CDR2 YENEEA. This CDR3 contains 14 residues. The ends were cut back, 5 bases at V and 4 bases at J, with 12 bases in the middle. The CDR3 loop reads CASSQRPIYNEQFF. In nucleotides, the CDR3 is TGTGCCAGCAGCCAAAGGCCGATATACAATGAGCAGTTCTTC.